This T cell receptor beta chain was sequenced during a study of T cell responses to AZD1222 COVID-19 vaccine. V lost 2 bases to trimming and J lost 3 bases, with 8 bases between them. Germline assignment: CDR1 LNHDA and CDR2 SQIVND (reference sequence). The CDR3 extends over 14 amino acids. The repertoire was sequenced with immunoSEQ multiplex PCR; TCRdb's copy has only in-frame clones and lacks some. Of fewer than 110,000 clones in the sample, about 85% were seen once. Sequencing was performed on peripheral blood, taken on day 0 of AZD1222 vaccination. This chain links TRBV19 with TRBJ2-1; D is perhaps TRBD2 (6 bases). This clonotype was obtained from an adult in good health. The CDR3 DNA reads TGTGCCAGTAGTATACGGGGGATCTACAATGAGCAGTTCTTC. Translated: CASSIRGIYNEQFF.